The 16 T cell receptor beta chains presented below share a single source sample, sequenced in a study of blood T cell repertoires in COVID-19. Sequencing used immunoSEQ multiplex PCR; TCRdb keeps in-frame clones, though not all of them. The repertoire holds approximately 30,000 clones, with around 88% as singletons. Sequencing used peripheral blood. All receptors come from a human donor in a cohort sampled during active COVID-19.

The gene calls are TRBV28 and TRBJ2-7; 7 nucleotides match TRBD1. The V segment lost 5 bases and the J segment 2 bases; nucleotides outside the gene matches: 9. This CDR3 has 15 amino acids. From germline, CDR1 is MDHEN and CDR2 SYDVKM. The CDR3 region is CASSGQTGWAYEQYF. The CDR3 DNA reads as TGTGCCAGCAGTGGGCAGACAGGGTGGGCCTACGAGCAGTACTTC.

The rearrangement joins TRBV4-2 to TRBJ1-6, with 9 bases aligning to TRBD1. The junction had 2 bases not matched to a gene; V was cut back by 1 base and J by 4 bases. The CDR3 runs 16 residues. Germline V gives CDR1 LGHNA, CDR2 YNFKEQ. The CDR3 DNA reads as TGTGCCAGCAGCCAAGGACAGGGGGGATATAATTCACCCCTCCACTTT. Translation gives CASSQGQGGYNSPLHF.

V and J are TRBV7-2 and TRBJ2-5; D unresolved. The CDR3 extends over 12 amino acids. Per germline, CDR1 SGHTA and CDR2 FQGNSA. Deletions cut 5 bases from V and 5 bases from J, with 9 bases between. CDR3 region: CASSPERETQYF. The DNA for the CDR3 is TGTGCCAGCAGCCCTGAGAGGGAGACCCAGTACTTC.

The chain links TRBV7-9 to TRBJ1-2; D call uncertain. Trimming took off 3 bases at V and 4 bases at J, with 15 bases between the two ends. The CDR3 sequence is 15 residues long. The germline V gene has CDR1 SEHNR and CDR2 FQNEAQ (reference sequence). The CDR3 spells CASSFIPHQSYGYTF. The CDR3 DNA follows: TGTGCCAGCAGCTTTATTCCCCACCAGTCCTATGGCTACACCTTC. The entire variable domain, with the rest obtained from reference TRBV7-9 and TRBJ1-2, is as follows: DTGVSQNPRHKITKRGQNVTFRCDPISEHNRLYWYRQTLGQGPEFLTYFQNEAQLEKSRLLSDRFSAERPKGSFSTLEIQRTEQGDSAMYLCASSFIPHQSYGYTFGSGTRLTVV.

J is TRBJ1-1 and V is TRBV19; D gene uncertain. CDR1 LNHDA and CDR2 SQIVND come from the germline V gene (reference sequence). The CDR3 consists of 14 residues. V lost 4 bases, J lost 5 bases, and 14 bases lay in between. For the CDR3, the DNA is TGTGCCAGTAGTAGTGGGCACCCCGTGACTGAAGCTTTCTTT. It is translated as CASSSGHPVTEAFF.

This chain links TRBV7-9 with TRBJ2-1; TRBD2 matches at 9 bases. Germline V gene sequence: CDR1 SEHNR, CDR2 FQNEAQ (reference sequence). The length of the CDR3 is 15 residues. V gave up 5 bases and J gave up 11 bases; unmatched junction bases: 13. CDR3 nucleotides: TGTGCCAGCAGCCCCCTTTCTAGCGGGATTATAAAGCAGTTCTTC. This encodes CASSPLSSGIIKQFF.

The chain links TRBV3-1 (or the pseudogene TRBV3-2) to TRBJ2-1; TRBD2 agrees at 15 bases. V lost 4 bases to trimming and J lost 9 bases; unmatched junction nucleotides: 4. The CDR3 has 15 residues. From germline, CDR1 is LGHDT and CDR2 YNNKEL (reference sequence). CDR3 protein: CASSPGLAGGTEQFF. The CDR3 DNA reads as TGTGCCAGCAGCCCGGGACTAGCGGGGGGCACTGAGCAGTTCTTC.

The V and J genes are TRBV6-5 and TRBJ2-1; 12 positions match TRBD2. The CDR3 length is 16 residues. V dropped 0 bases and J dropped 5; count of bases not matched to a gene: 2. CDR1 and CDR2 (germline): MNHEY, SVGAGI. The DNA of the CDR3 is TGTGCCAGCAGTTACTCTCGGACTAGCGGGAACAATGAGCAGTTCTTC. This sequence encodes CASSYSRTSGNNEQFF.

The chain joins TRBV7-2 to TRBJ1-1; D gene uncertain. CDR3 length: 14 amino acids. Trimming pared 2 bases from V and 1 base from J, leaving 8 bases between. From germline, CDR1 is SGHTA and CDR2 FQGNSA. The CDR3: CASSLHPGNTEAFF. In DNA form, the CDR3 reads TGTGCCAGCAGCTTACACCCGGGGAACACTGAAGCTTTCTTT. The complete variable domain, with remaining parts taken from reference TRBV7-2 and TRBJ1-1, reads GAGVSQSPSNKVTEKGKDVELRCDPISGHTALYWYRQSLGQGLEFLIYFQGNSAPDKSGLPSDRFSAERTGGSVSTLTIQRTQQEDSAVYLCASSLHPGNTEAFFGQGTRLTVV.

The chain combines TRBV25-1 with TRBJ2-1, with D uncertain. The CDR3 is 14 amino acids. V was pared by 1 base and J by 5 bases, with 9 bases between. Germline-derived CDR1 and CDR2 are MGHDK and SYGVNS. The CDR3 bases are TGTGCCAGCAGTGAATTTCTAGAAAACAATGAGCAGTTCTTC. As protein: CASSEFLENNEQFF.

The rearrangement joins TRBV7-9 to TRBJ1-4, with D unresolved. Trimming cost V 6 bases and J 3 bases, with 8 bases left between them. Per the germline V gene, CDR1 is SEHNR and CDR2 is FQNEAQ (reference sequence). CDR3 length: 13 amino acids. CDR3 residues: CASRASPNEKLFF. CDR3 in DNA: TGTGCCAGCAGGGCCTCTCCTAATGAAAAACTGTTTTTT.

The rearrangement uses TRBV5-1 and TRBJ1-2; the D is unclear. Germline values: CDR1 SGHRS, CDR2 YFSETQ. The CDR3 has 14 residues. Trimming stripped 5 bases from V and 4 bases from J, with 15 bases between. The CDR3, as DNA: TGCGCCAGCAGTGGGCCCCCCATAGTCTATGGCTACACCTTC. Its translation is CASSGPPIVYGYTF.

The rearrangement links TRBV5-1 to TRBJ2-7, with 9 bases lining up with TRBD1. CDR1 SGHRS and CDR2 YFSETQ come from the germline V gene. Losses at the gene ends were 4 bases for V and 3 bases for J; bases not matched to a gene: 5. CDR3 size: 14 residues. The CDR3, as DNA: TGCGCCAGCAGCCCGGACAGGGGTGGCTACGAGCAGTACTTC. Protein product: CASSPDRGGYEQYF.

The chain combines TRBV6-1 with TRBJ1-2; tentatively, D is TRBD1 (6 bases). The CDR3 loop spans 15 amino acids. The V end was cut by 2 bases, the J end by 2 bases, with 12 bases between. Germline CDR1 MNHNS, CDR2 SASEGT. CDR3 nucleotides: TGTGCCAGCAGTGAAATCTCAGGACAGAACTATGGCTACACCTTC. This gives the protein CASSEISGQNYGYTF.

The J gene is TRBJ2-5, the V gene TRBV18, with 7 bases fitting TRBD2. This CDR3 comprises 13 residues. Germline V gene sequence: CDR1 KGHSH, CDR2 LQKENI. V was pared by 10 bases and J by 4 bases, with 9 bases of the junction left unmatched. The CDR3 region is CATRGEPGETQYF. CDR3 in DNA: TGTGCCACCCGGGGGGAGCCCGGAGAGACCCAGTACTTC.

This clone was counted only a few times. The chain couples TRBV9 to TRBJ1-3; 7 bases are a match to TRBD1. The germline CDR1 and CDR2 sequences are SGDLS and YYNGEE. This CDR3 comprises 15 residues. Losses at the gene ends were 7 bases for V and 1 base for J; bases not matched to a gene: 8. Here the CDR3 reads CASGDSRTSGNTIYF. CDR3 coding DNA: TGTGCCAGCGGGGACAGCCGCACATCTGGAAACACCATATATTTT.